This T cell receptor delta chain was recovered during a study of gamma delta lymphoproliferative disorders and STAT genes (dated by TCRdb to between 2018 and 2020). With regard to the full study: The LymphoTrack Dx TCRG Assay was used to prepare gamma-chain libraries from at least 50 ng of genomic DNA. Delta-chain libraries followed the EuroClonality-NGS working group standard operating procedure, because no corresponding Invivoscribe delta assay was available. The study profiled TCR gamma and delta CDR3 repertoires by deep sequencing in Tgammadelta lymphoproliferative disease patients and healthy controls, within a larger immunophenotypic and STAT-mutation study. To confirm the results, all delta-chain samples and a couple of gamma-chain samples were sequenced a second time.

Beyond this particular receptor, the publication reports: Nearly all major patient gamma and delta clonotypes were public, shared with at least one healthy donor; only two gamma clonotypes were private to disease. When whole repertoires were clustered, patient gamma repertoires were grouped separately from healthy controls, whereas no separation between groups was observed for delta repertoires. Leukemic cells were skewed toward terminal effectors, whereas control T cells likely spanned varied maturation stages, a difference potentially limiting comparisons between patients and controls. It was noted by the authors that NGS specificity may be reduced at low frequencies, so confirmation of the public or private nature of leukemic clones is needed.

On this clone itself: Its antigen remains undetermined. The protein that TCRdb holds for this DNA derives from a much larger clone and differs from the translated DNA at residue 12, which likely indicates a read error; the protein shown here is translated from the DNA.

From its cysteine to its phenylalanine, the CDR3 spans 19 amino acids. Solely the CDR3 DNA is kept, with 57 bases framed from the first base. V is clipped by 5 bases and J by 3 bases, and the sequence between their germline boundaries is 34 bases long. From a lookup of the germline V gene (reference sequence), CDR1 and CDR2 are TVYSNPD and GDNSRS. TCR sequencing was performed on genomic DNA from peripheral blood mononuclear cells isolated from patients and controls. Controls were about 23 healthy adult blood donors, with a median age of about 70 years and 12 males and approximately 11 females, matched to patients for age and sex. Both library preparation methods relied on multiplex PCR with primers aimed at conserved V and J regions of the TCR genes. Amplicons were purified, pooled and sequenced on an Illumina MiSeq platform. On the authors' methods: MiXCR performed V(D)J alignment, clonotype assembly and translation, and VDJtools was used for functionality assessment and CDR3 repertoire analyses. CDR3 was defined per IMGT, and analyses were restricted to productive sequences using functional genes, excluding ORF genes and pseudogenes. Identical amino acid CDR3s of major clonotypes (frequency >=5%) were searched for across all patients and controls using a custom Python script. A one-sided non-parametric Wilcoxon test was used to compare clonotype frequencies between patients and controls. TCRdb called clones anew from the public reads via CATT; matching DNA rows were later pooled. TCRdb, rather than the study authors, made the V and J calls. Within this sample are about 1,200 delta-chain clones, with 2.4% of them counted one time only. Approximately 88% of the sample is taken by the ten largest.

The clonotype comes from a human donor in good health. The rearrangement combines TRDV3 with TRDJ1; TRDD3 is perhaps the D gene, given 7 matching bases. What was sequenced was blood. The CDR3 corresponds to CAVRPSRDGWGLLADKLIF. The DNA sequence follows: TGTGCCGTGAGGCCTTCCCGTGACGGCTGGGGGTTACTAGCCGATAAACTCATCTTT.